This record covers a single TCR beta chain. Its antigen is not identified. Donors comprised only Caucasian adults living in Nashville, Tennessee. Germline CDR1 MNHEY, CDR2 SVGAGI. The CDR3 is 14 residues long. V lost 7 bases to trimming and J lost 5 bases, with 14 bases between them. These data come from a study of shared clonotypes between healthy human individuals. The authors' processing: For the immunoSEQ data, sequences were junction-only without quality scores, so filtering differed. Sequenced by immunoSEQ multiplex PCR; TCRdb stores in-frame clones only, minus some. D and trimming come from the DNA, and the V and J calls and clone size come from that table. This sample has about 1 million clones; around four fifths occur once, and the top ten carry about 1.5%. Study findings and constraints: Naive subsets typically showed greater estimated richness than memory subsets.

The TCR originated in a man aged 18 to 30 in good health. Sequencing was carried out using memory CD4+ T cells sorted from blood. Described subset: CD45RA-negative fraction. V gene TRBV6-5 combines with J gene TRBJ1-4; D is perhaps TRBD1 (5 bases). CDR3 protein: CASKAGLDNEKLFF. In DNA, the CDR3 is TGTGCCAGCAAAGCGGGACTCGACAATGAAAAACTGTTTTTT.